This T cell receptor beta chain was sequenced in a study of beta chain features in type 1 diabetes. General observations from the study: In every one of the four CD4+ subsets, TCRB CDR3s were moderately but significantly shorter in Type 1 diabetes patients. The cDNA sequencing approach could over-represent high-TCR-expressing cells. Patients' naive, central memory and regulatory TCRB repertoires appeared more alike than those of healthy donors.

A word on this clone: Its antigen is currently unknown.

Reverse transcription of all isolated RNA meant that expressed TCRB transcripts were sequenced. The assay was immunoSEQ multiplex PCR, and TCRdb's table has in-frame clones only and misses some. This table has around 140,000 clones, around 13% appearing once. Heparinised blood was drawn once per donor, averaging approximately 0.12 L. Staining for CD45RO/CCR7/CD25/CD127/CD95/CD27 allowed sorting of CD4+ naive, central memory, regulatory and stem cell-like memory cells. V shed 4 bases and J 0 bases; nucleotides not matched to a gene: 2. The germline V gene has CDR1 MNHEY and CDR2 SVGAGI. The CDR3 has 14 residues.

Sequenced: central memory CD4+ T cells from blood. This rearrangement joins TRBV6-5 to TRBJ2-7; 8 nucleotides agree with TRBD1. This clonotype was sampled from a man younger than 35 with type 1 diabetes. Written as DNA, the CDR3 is TGTGCCAGCAGTTCACAGGGGGGCTCCTACGAGCAGTACTTC. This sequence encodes CASSSQGGSYEQYF.